These 18 T cell receptor beta chains came from one sample sequenced in a study of cytomegalovirus exposure and HLA in healthy donors. 13 Jbeta primers and 60 Vbeta primers were used for the PCR. The repertoire was sequenced with immunoSEQ multiplex PCR; TCRdb's copy has only in-frame clones and lacks some. The table includes over 120,000 clones, about 84% detected once. The sequenced sample consisted of PBMCs. These receptors were obtained from a man aged 45 to 65 in good health and CMV-seronegative.

Here the CDR3 reads CASSKLAGGPDTQYF. The CDR3 nucleotides are TGTGCCAGCAGCAAACTAGCGGGGGGGCCAGATACGCAGTATTTT. This rearrangement joins TRBV7-9 to TRBJ2-3, with 13 bases aligning to TRBD2. V lost 5 bases, J lost 4 bases, and 3 bases stayed unmatched. Per germline, CDR1 SEHNR and CDR2 FQNEAQ (reference sequence). The CDR3 sequence is 15 residues long. The full variable domain, in which reference TRBV7-9 and TRBJ2-3 provide the parts outside the CDR3, is DTGVSQNPRHKITKRGQNVTFRCDPISEHNRLYWYRQTLGQGPEFLTYFQNEAQLEKSRLLSDRFSAERPKGSFSTLEIQRTEQGDSAMYLCASSKLAGGPDTQYFGPGTRLTVL.

This chain links TRBV5-1 with TRBJ1-2; D perhaps matches TRBD1 (5 bases). Germline assignment: CDR1 SGHRS and CDR2 YFSETQ. The CDR3 spans 15 residues. The germline V and J ends were trimmed by 6 bases and 5 bases, with 20 bases remaining between them. CDR3 residues: CASTLRSGFEYGYTF. The CDR3, as DNA: TGCGCCAGCACGTTACGGTCAGGGTTCGAATATGGCTACACCTTC.

The V call is TRBV18, the J call TRBJ1-1; D is possibly TRBD1 (5 bases). Germline values: CDR1 KGHSH, CDR2 LQKENI. CDR3 length equals 14 residues. The V end was cut by 8 bases, the J end by 1 base, with 14 bases between. The CDR3 is CASTGGARNTEAFF. The CDR3, as DNA: TGTGCCAGCACCGGAGGGGCTAGGAACACTGAAGCTTTCTTT.

The rearrangement joins TRBV5-5 to TRBJ2-7, with D possibly TRBD1 on 5 matching bases. Germline CDR1 reads SGHKS; CDR2 reads YYEKEE (reference sequence). CDR3 length: 15 residues. Trimming removed 0 bases at V and 0 bases at J, with 10 bases between. In nucleotides, the CDR3 is TGTGCCAGCAGCTTGGCCCCCAGGGTCTCCTACGAGCAGTACTTC. This codes for CASSLAPRVSYEQYF.

This clone was seen once. The genes are TRBV13 and TRBJ2-6; 7 nucleotides match TRBD1. This CDR3 region has 15 residues. CDR1 is PRHDT and CDR2 is FYEKMQ in the germline V gene (reference sequence). Trimming removed 4 bases from V and 4 bases from J; junction bases left unmatched: 4. The CDR3 loop reads CASSSRGYGANVLTF. The CDR3 DNA follows: TGTGCCAGCAGCTCCAGGGGGTACGGGGCCAACGTCCTGACTTTC. The complete variable domain, with remaining parts taken from reference TRBV13 and TRBJ2-6, reads AAGVIQSPRHLIKEKRETATLKCYPIPRHDTVYWYQQGPGQDPQFLISFYEKMQSDKGSIPDRFSAQQFSDYHSELNMSSLELGDSALYFCASSSRGYGANVLTFGAGSRLTVL.

CDR3 sequence: CASSYLGGSTDTQYF. CDR3 in DNA: TGTGCCAGCAGTTACCTGGGGGGAAGCACAGATACGCAGTATTTT. This chain joins TRBV6-5 and TRBJ2-3; TRBD2 is a possible D gene (6 bases). This CDR3 has 15 residues. The germline V gene encodes CDR1 MNHEY and CDR2 SVGAGI. Trimming took 2 bases from V and 0 from J, leaving 9 bases between them.

The V and J genes are TRBV25-1 and TRBJ1-4; D is unresolved. The V end lost 6 bases, the J end lost 0 bases, and 8 bases lay between the germline ends. The CDR3 loop spans 14 amino acids. Germline V CDR1 and CDR2: MGHDK, SYGVNS. CDR3 loop: CASSSAATNEKLFF. CDR3 nucleotide sequence: TGTGCCAGCAGCTCAGCGGCAACTAATGAAAAACTGTTTTTT.

V usage is TRBV7-9 and J usage is TRBJ1-5; tentatively, D is TRBD1 (6 bases). CDR1 and CDR2 (germline): SEHNR, FQNEAQ (reference sequence). Trimming removed 5 bases from V and 3 bases from J, with 14 bases in between. The CDR3 sequence is 15 residues long. This CDR3 is CASSRGADHNQPQHF. Written as DNA, the CDR3 is TGTGCCAGCAGCCGGGGGGCGGACCACAATCAGCCCCAGCATTTT.

This clone was seen more than once but under ten times. This chain connects TRBV27 to TRBJ1-4; D remains ambiguous. Germline lookup yields CDR1 MNHEY and CDR2 SMNVEV (reference sequence). The CDR3 runs to 15 residues. The V end lost 5 bases, the J end lost 8 bases, and 18 bases lay between the germline ends. The CDR3 is CASSGRTTLSEKLFF. DNA for the CDR3: TGTGCCAGCAGTGGCAGGACTACACTGTCGGAAAAACTGTTTTTT. Using reference TRBV27 and TRBJ1-4 for the parts outside the CDR3, the full variable domain is EAQVTQNPRYLITVTGKKLTVTCSQNMNHEYMSWYRQDPGLGLRQIYYSMNVEVTDKGDVPEGYKVSRKEKRNFPLILESPSPNQTSLYFCASSGRTTLSEKLFFGSGTQLSVL.

The genes are TRBV28 and TRBJ2-3, with 10 bases aligning to TRBD1. V shed 6 bases, J shed 4 bases, and the junction held 13 bases outside the gene matches. The CDR3 runs 17 residues. CDR1 and CDR2 (germline): MDHEN, SYDVKM. CDR3 coding DNA: TGTGCCAGCAGCAAACCCCCGGGACAGGGGTTCTCAGATACGCAGTATTTT. Translated, it gives CASSKPPGQGFSDTQYF.

J is TRBJ1-2 and V is TRBV19, with D unresolved. CDR1 LNHDA and CDR2 SQIVND come from the germline V gene (reference sequence). V lost 7 bases, J lost 5 bases, and 5 bases lay in between. This CDR3 spans 10 amino acids. CDR3 in amino acids: CASTRYGYTF. CDR3 sequence (DNA): TGTGCCAGTACCAGGTATGGCTACACCTTC.

The rearrangement links TRBV7-9 to TRBJ2-1; TRBD2 matches 10 bases. Germline CDR1 SEHNR, CDR2 FQNEAQ (reference sequence). The CDR3 has 17 residues. The trim removed 5 bases at V and 0 bases at J, leaving 7 bases unmatched. CDR3 sequence (DNA): TGTGCCAGCAGCCCCGGCAGGACTAGCGGCTCCTACAATGAGCAGTTCTTC. As protein: CASSPGRTSGSYNEQFF.

This chain connects TRBV5-5 to TRBJ1-1, with TRBD1 as a possible D gene (5 bases). Germline-derived CDR1 and CDR2 are SGHKS and YYEKEE (reference sequence). CDR3 size: 15 residues. Trimming cost V 2 bases and J 3 bases, with 14 bases left between them. CDR3 nucleotide sequence: TGTGCCAGCAGCTTAGGGGCTGAGGTTGACACTGAAGCTTTCTTT. Translating gives CASSLGAEVDTEAFF.

CDR3 sequence reads: CASSPGLHSYNEQFF. CDR3 coding DNA: TGCGCCAGCAGCCCGGGACTGCACTCCTACAATGAGCAGTTCTTC. This rearrangement joins TRBV5-1 to TRBJ2-1; D possibly corresponds to TRBD2 (6 bases). Trimming left V 4 bases short and J 0 bases short, with 11 bases between. Looked up from germline, CDR1 is SGHRS and CDR2 is YFSETQ. This CDR3 spans 15 amino acids.

The chain links TRBV27 to TRBJ2-7; TRBD1 agrees at 7 bases. Germline V gene lookup returns CDR1 MNHEY and CDR2 SMNVEV (reference sequence). CDR3 length: 15 residues. Trimming at V came to 5 bases and at J to 4 bases, leaving 11 bases not matched to a gene. The CDR3 protein is CASSPRQGELYEQYF. The DNA for the CDR3 is TGTGCCAGCAGTCCGCGACAGGGAGAGTTGTACGAGCAGTACTTC.

This chain links TRBV6-1 with TRBJ1-4, with 7 bases that match TRBD1. This CDR3 is 17 amino acids long. Germline V gene sequence: CDR1 MNHNS, CDR2 SASEGT. V shed 2 bases, J shed 7 bases, and the junction held 13 bases outside the gene matches. The DNA for the CDR3 is TGTGCCAGCAGTGAAACTTTAACAGGGGCATCGGGTGAAAAACTGTTTTTT. It is translated as CASSETLTGASGEKLFF.

The rearrangement links TRBV7-8 to TRBJ1-4; D remains ambiguous. Germline V gives CDR1 SGHVS, CDR2 FQNEAQ. The CDR3 runs 16 residues. V gave up 6 bases and J gave up 0 bases, with 14 bases separating them. CDR3 DNA: TGTGCCAGCAGATTTGGGCAGACCACAACTAATGAAAAACTGTTTTTT. As protein: CASRFGQTTTNEKLFF.

The chain has TRBV6-5 and TRBJ1-1; TRBD1 aligns across 7 bases. The CDR3 totals 12 residues. CDR1 MNHEY and CDR2 SVGAGI come from the germline V gene. With V trimmed by 6 bases and J by 7 bases, 5 bases remained unmatched. The CDR3 sequence: CASSRRDSEAFF. In DNA, the CDR3 is TGTGCCAGCAGCCGCAGGGACAGTGAAGCTTTCTTT.